A single sample is the source of the 27 T cell receptor beta chains below, sequenced in a study of CD8+ T cells in alopecia areata. Specified treatment: oral pan-JAK inhibitor, 5-10 mg twice daily. Extraction and reverse transcription of RNA yielded cDNA as the sequencing template. TCRdb's table, derived via immunoSEQ multiplex PCR, lists solely in-frame clones and lacks some. The data contain 200,000 to 250,000 clones, 50% to 75% of them singletons. This material consisted of CD4+ T cells sorted from blood, taken at week 4, from a patient treated with tofacitinib. Receptor source: a human donor with alopecia areata.

This chain joins TRBV11-2 and TRBJ2-5; 13 positions match TRBD2. CDR1 is SGHAT, CDR2 FQNNGV, per germline. V lost 5 bases, J lost 5 bases, and 5 bases stayed unmatched. This CDR3 region has 15 residues. The chain's CDR3 is CASSHGLAGVETQYF. The CDR3 nucleotides are TGTGCCAGCAGCCACGGACTAGCGGGGGTTGAGACCCAGTACTTC.

The chain couples TRBV7-9 to TRBJ2-3; 10 bases align to TRBD2. V lost 5 bases to trimming and J lost 8 bases; unmatched junction nucleotides: 13. Germline V gives CDR1 SEHNR, CDR2 FQNEAQ (reference sequence). The CDR3 has 16 residues. The CDR3 here is CASSPPGLALFGTQYF. The CDR3 DNA reads TGTGCCAGCAGCCCTCCGGGACTAGCGTTATTCGGTACGCAGTATTTT. The variable domain in full, with the rest retrieved from reference TRBV7-9 and TRBJ2-3, is DTGVSQNPRHKITKRGQNVTFRCDPISEHNRLYWYRQTLGQGPEFLTYFQNEAQLEKSRLLSDRFSAERPKGSFSTLEIQRTEQGDSAMYLCASSPPGLALFGTQYFGPGTRLTVL.

The gene calls are TRBV7-2 and TRBJ2-2; D is unclear. V dropped 1 base and J dropped 1 base, with 4 bases sitting between them. The length of the CDR3 is 14 residues. Germline CDR1 is SGHTA and CDR2 is FQGNSA. The CDR3: CASSLVKNTGELFF. The CDR3 DNA follows: TGTGCCAGCAGCTTAGTCAAGAACACCGGGGAGCTGTTTTTT.

The J gene is TRBJ1-2, the V gene TRBV25-1; D call uncertain. CDR1 is MGHDK, CDR2 SYGVNS, per germline. The CDR3 extends over 14 amino acids. Trimming pared 3 bases from V and 8 bases from J, leaving 16 bases between. DNA for the CDR3: TGTGCCAGCAGTGACGGGCCCTCCCGAGGGGGCTACACCTTC. Translating it yields CASSDGPSRGGYTF.

The V call is TRBV18, the J call TRBJ2-1; 7 bases align to TRBD2. The CDR3 is made up of 15 amino acids. The V gene's germline CDR1 is KGHSH and CDR2 LQKENI. The V and J ends lost 3 bases and 3 bases, in that order; junction bases with no gene match: 5. The CDR3 DNA reads as TGTGCCAGCTCACCTCCAACGGGGGGCTACAATGAGCAGTTCTTC. This sequence encodes CASSPPTGGYNEQFF.

The chain combines TRBV27 with TRBJ2-1; 10 bases map to TRBD2. The CDR3 totals 15 residues. V lost 5 bases to trimming and J lost 6 bases; unmatched junction nucleotides: 7. The V gene's germline CDR1 is MNHEY and CDR2 SMNVEV (reference sequence). CDR3 nucleotides: TGTGCCAGCAGTCCTGCGGCTAGCGGGGGCAATGAGCAGTTCTTC. Protein sequence: CASSPAASGGNEQFF.

The chain uses TRBV7-9 and TRBJ2-7; no clear D. V shed 0 bases and J shed 5 bases, with 8 bases lying between them. Germline V CDR1 and CDR2: SEHNR, FQNEAQ (reference sequence). The CDR3 consists of 13 residues. CDR3 sequence: CASSLAGGDEQYF. CDR3 DNA: TGTGCCAGCAGCTTAGCGGGCGGAGACGAGCAGTACTTC.

The table lists this clone with a count of one. The sample holds other DNA sequences that translate to the same CDR3. The chain couples TRBV9 to TRBJ2-5; D is unresolved. This CDR3 region has 13 residues. V lost 3 bases to trimming and J lost 2 bases, with 8 bases between them. CDR1 SGDLS and CDR2 YYNGEE come from the germline V gene. The CDR3 DNA is TGTGCCAGCAGCGCCGGATTGCAAGAGACCCAGTACTTC. The encoded protein is CASSAGLQETQYF.

The DNA of the CDR3 is TGCAGCGTCGCAGACGGCGGGGGAAACACCATATATTTT. Amino acids: CSVADGGGNTIYF. The chain combines TRBV29-1 with TRBJ1-3; the D is unclear. Trimming removed 6 bases at V and 4 bases at J, with 13 bases between. The CDR3 contains 13 residues. The germline gives CDR1 SQVTM, CDR2 ANQGSEA.

V and J are TRBV2 and TRBJ2-1; perhaps TRBD2 as D (6 bases). This CDR3 region has 16 residues. V was shortened by 3 bases and J by 0 bases, with 12 bases between the two germline ends. The germline CDR1 and CDR2 sequences are SNHLY and FYNNEI. DNA for the CDR3: TGTGCCAGCAGTGAGAGGAGGGCGAGCTCCTACAATGAGCAGTTCTTC. It translates to CASSERRASSYNEQFF.

The rearrangement uses TRBV29-1 and TRBJ1-4; the match to TRBD1 covers 9 bases. Germline CDR1 is SQVTM and CDR2 is ANQGSEA. The CDR3 contains 13 residues. J gave up 6 bases and V 6 bases, and 5 bases lay outside the gene matches. The CDR3 spells CSVNRGPDEKLFF. In DNA form, the CDR3 reads TGCAGCGTGAACAGGGGGCCGGATGAAAAACTGTTTTTT.

The J gene is TRBJ1-2, the V gene TRBV30; D remains unclear. The germline V and J ends were trimmed by 3 bases and 2 bases, with 10 bases remaining between them. This CDR3 comprises 13 residues. Germline assignment: CDR1 GTSNPN and CDR2 SVGIG (reference sequence). For the CDR3, the DNA is TGTGCCTGGAGCGCCGCAACCAACTATGGCTACACCTTC. This codes for CAWSAATNYGYTF. Drawing the rest from reference TRBV30 and TRBJ1-2, the complete variable domain is SQTIHQWPATLVQPVGSPLSLECTVEGTSNPNLYWYRQAAGRGLQLLFYSVGIGQISSEVPQNLSASRPQDRQFILSSKKLLLSDSGFYLCAWSAATNYGYTFGSGTRLTVV.

The V and J genes are TRBV6-1 and TRBJ1-4; TRBD1 matches 7 bases. V trimming: 5 bases; J trimming: 8 bases; junction bases outside the gene matches: 11. The germline V gene encodes CDR1 MNHNS and CDR2 SASEGT. This CDR3 is 15 amino acids long. The CDR3 sequence is CASSPGTVVGEKLFF. CDR3 DNA sequence: TGTGCCAGCAGTCCAGGGACAGTGGTTGGGGAAAAACTGTTTTTT.

In this sample, this clone turned up a few times. The same CDR3 also results from other DNA sequences found in this sample. The rearrangement links TRBV10-3 to TRBJ2-5; D remains ambiguous. The CDR3 consists of 11 residues. V lost 3 bases and J lost 5, with 4 bases in between. The germline gives CDR1 ENHRY, CDR2 SYGVKD. The CDR3 spells CAISESETQYF. In nucleotides, the CDR3 is TGTGCCATCAGTGAATCGGAGACCCAGTACTTC.

This clone has only a few counts. V is TRBV10-3 and J is TRBJ1-2; the D gene is possibly TRBD1 (5 bases). V was cut by 6 bases and J by 1 base, with 15 bases left in between. The CDR3 is 15 amino acids. Germline CDR1 and CDR2: ENHRY and SYGVKD. The chain's CDR3 is CAISSSRQSNYGYTF. As DNA, the CDR3 is TGTGCCATCAGCTCTTCCCGACAGAGTAACTATGGCTACACCTTC.

This clone has more than one count but fewer than ten. The gene calls are TRBV5-1 and TRBJ2-1; D is unresolved. CDR1 and CDR2 (germline): SGHRS, YFSETQ. V dropped 0 bases and J dropped 8 bases, with 9 bases sitting between them. The CDR3 totals 13 residues. Written as DNA, the CDR3 is TGCGCCAGCAGCTTGGATCGCCCGGATGAGCAGTTCTTC. It is translated as CASSLDRPDEQFF.

This clone was seen more than once but under ten times. The J gene is TRBJ1-1, the V gene TRBV11-2; D is undetermined. CDR1 and CDR2 from the germline V gene are SGHAT and FQNNGV. CDR3 size: 14 residues. Deletions cut 6 bases from V and 1 base from J, with 12 bases between. CDR3: CASSLSAGNTEAFF. Written as DNA, the CDR3 is TGTGCCAGCAGTCTAAGTGCGGGGAACACTGAAGCTTTCTTT. The full variable domain, with the rest looked up from reference TRBV11-2 and TRBJ1-1, is EAGVAQSPRYKIIEKRQSVAFWCNPISGHATLYWYQQILGQGPKLLIQFQNNGVVDDSQLPKDRFSAERLKGVDSTLKIQPAKLEDSAVYLCASSLSAGNTEAFFGQGTRLTVV.

The CDR3 nucleotides are TGTGCCAGCAGCCACGGGACACAGATAAATTCACCCCTCCACTTT. Its protein is CASSHGTQINSPLHF. The V gene is TRBV5-4, the J gene TRBJ1-6; TRBD1 might be the D (6 bases). The germline V gene encodes CDR1 SGHNT and CDR2 YYREEE (reference sequence). The CDR3 is 15 residues long. With 4 bases removed from V and 7 bases from J, the gap between germline ends came to 15 bases.

About this clone: A clone one base away is much larger, so this may be a read error. Other DNA sequences within the sample encode an identical CDR3. The chain employs TRBV7-2 and TRBJ2-5, with unresolved D. This CDR3 region has 11 residues. Germline CDR1 is SGHTA and CDR2 is FQGNSA. Trimming shortened V by 3 bases and J by 4 bases, and 3 bases separated the two germline ends. The CDR3 region is CASSFGETQYF. DNA for the CDR3: TGTGCCAGCAGCTTTGGAGAGACCCAGTACTTC.

The gene calls are TRBV1 and TRBJ1-5. TRBV1 is deemed a pseudogene. The CDR3 totals 14 residues. The chain's CDR3 is CTSSQGFSNQPQHF. CDR3 DNA: TGCACCAGCAGCCAGGGATTTAGCAATCAGCCCCAGCATTTT.

CDR3 protein: CAISESLDRGGEQYF. The CDR3 DNA sequence: TGTGCCATCAGTGAGTCGTTGGACAGGGGAGGCGAGCAGTACTTC. The rearrangement uses TRBV10-3 and TRBJ2-7; TRBD1 aligns across 9 bases. The CDR3 has 15 residues. V shed 0 bases and J 6 bases; nucleotides not matched to a gene: 6. The V gene's germline CDR1 is ENHRY and CDR2 SYGVKD.

V is TRBV27 and J is TRBJ2-1, with a tentative D call TRBD2 (7 bases). CDR1 is MNHEY and CDR2 is SMNVEV in the germline V gene (reference sequence). The CDR3 consists of 15 residues. V shed 4 bases and J shed 3 bases, with 13 bases lying between them. CDR3 sequence (DNA): TGTGCCAGCAGTTCGGGGGGCTCTGACTACAATGAGCAGTTCTTC. Its translation: CASSSGGSDYNEQFF.

Here the CDR3 reads CSARVSTDTQYF. The CDR3 bases are TGCAGCGCCAGAGTCTCCACAGATACGCAGTATTTT. The rearrangement uses TRBV29-1 and TRBJ2-3; no firm D call. V was shortened by 7 bases and J by 2 bases, with 10 bases between the two germline ends. Germline values: CDR1 SQVTM, CDR2 ANQGSEA. The CDR3 has 12 residues.

The rearrangement links TRBV18 to TRBJ1-1; D ambiguous. V shed 2 bases and J shed 4 bases, with 17 bases lying between them. CDR3 size: 16 residues. Looked up from germline, CDR1 is KGHSH and CDR2 is LQKENI. The CDR3 DNA follows: TGTGCCAGCTCACCAGGGGAGGCCCTGTGGGGCACTGAAGCTTTCTTT. Translated: CASSPGEALWGTEAFF. The variable domain in full, with the rest retrieved from reference TRBV18 and TRBJ1-1, is NAGVMQNPRHLVRRRGQEARLRCSPMKGHSHVYWYRQLPEEGLKFMVYLQKENIIDESGMPKERFSAEFPKEGPSILRIQQVVRGDSAAYFCASSPGEALWGTEAFFGQGTRLTVV.

In its sample, this clone was seen a few times. The V gene is TRBV6-5, the J gene TRBJ2-3; D is uncertain. The CDR3 spans 16 residues. From germline, CDR1 is MNHEY and CDR2 SVGAGI. V dropped 2 bases and J dropped 0 bases, with 12 bases sitting between them. CDR3 loop: CASSYPWSSSTDTQYF. CDR3 DNA sequence: TGTGCCAGCAGTTACCCGTGGTCGTCTAGCACAGATACGCAGTATTTT.

The rearrangement links TRBV11-2 to TRBJ2-3, with 10 bases matching TRBD1. Germline assignment: CDR1 SGHAT and CDR2 FQNNGV. The CDR3 length is 16 residues. J was trimmed by 2 bases and V by 3 bases; bases with no gene match: 5. The CDR3 DNA follows: TGTGCCAGCAGCTTCACCGGGACAGGGGCCACAGATACGCAGTATTTT. This gives the protein CASSFTGTGATDTQYF.

Points on this clone: The sample has other DNA sequences that encode this CDR3 too. The rearrangement links TRBV5-1 to TRBJ2-5; the match to TRBD2 covers 10 bases. The trim removed 0 bases at V and 2 bases at J, leaving 1 base unmatched. Germline CDR1 SGHRS, CDR2 YFSETQ. The CDR3 is 15 amino acids. The CDR3 is CASSLGTSGQETQYF. DNA for the CDR3: TGCGCCAGCAGCTTGGGGACTAGCGGACAAGAGACCCAGTACTTC.